This T cell receptor (beta chain) is drawn from a study of cytomegalovirus exposure and HLA in healthy donors. Overall study context: When 350 to 500 donors were genotyped, just over 80% of them were found to fall in the Caucasian-associated ancestry cluster. Study-wide points: Immune exposure data for these donors was limited to CMV serostatus. Most sequenced TCRs were rare (though some public TCRs occurred in many donors). Reportedly, fewer N-insertions than the approximately 700-donor mean appeared in an Asian-associated ancestry cluster in a later analysis.

A note on this clone: The antigen remains undetermined.

V dropped 3 bases and J dropped 3 bases, with 8 bases sitting between them. Germline CDR1 and CDR2: SGHTA and FQGNSA. This CDR3 has 13 residues. This PCR relied on a set of 60 Vbeta primers and 13 Jbeta primers. Produced via immunoSEQ multiplex PCR; TCRdb's table is partial and in-frame only. The sample has roughly 20,000 clones, about four fifths seen once. The TCR sequence derives from a human donor in good health. Sequences were obtained from PBMCs. The V call is TRBV7-2, the J call TRBJ1-1; D unresolved. Here the CDR3 DNA reads TGTGCCAGCAGCTTCGATCCGGACACTGAAGCTTTCTTT. Translated: CASSFDPDTEAFF.